This entry features one T cell receptor (beta chain) sequence. Its antigen remains unknown. This sample is drawn from a study of T cell repertoires in aging, cancer and after chemotherapy. Overall study context: The whole study produced a dataset of several million TCR reads.

Rearranged V-D-J TRB sequences were amplified with a mixed TRB-A/B primer pool. TCRdb processed the multiplex PCR reads anew with MiXCR; each CDR3 protein has one entry. The table has around 1,300 distinct CDR3 sequences, about 50% seen once. Amplification of TCR beta used genomic DNA extracted from peripheral blood. Study findings and constraints: Age-matched healthy donors had significantly more diverse, less clonal blood TCR repertoires than untreated cancer patients.

The CDR3 has 13 residues. V lost 4 bases and J lost 1, with 6 bases in between. The V call is TRBV12-3 or TRBV12-4, the J call TRBJ2-3; the D is unclear. Sample: blood. The sequence was collected from a human donor with a blood cancer. As DNA, the CDR3 is TGTGCCAGCAGTTATGGTGGCACAGATACGCAGTATTTT. Protein: CASSYGGTDTQYF.